The 24 T cell receptor beta chains below come from one sample, sequenced in a study of T cell repertoires in cytomegalovirus infection. In TCRdb, the reads were re-called with MiXCR into one record per CDR3 protein. The sample records about 920,000 distinct CDR3 sequences, roughly 30% being singletons. No cognate antigen is known for these TCRs. Specimen: cultured CD8+ T cells from PBMCs, collected from culture after CMV antigen stimulation. The source of these receptors is a human donor in good health (CMV status not recorded). Some clones in this sample may be carry-over from other donors' samples.

There are a few counts of this clonotype. In nucleotides, the CDR3 is TGTGCCAGCAGTTACGACAGGGATCGGACTGAAGCTTTCTTT. As protein: CASSYDRDRTEAFF. This chain connects TRBV6-5 to TRBJ1-1; 7 bases map to TRBD1. Germline V gene data show CDR1 as MNHEY and CDR2 as SVGAGI. The CDR3 is made up of 14 amino acids. After removal of 2 bases from V and 5 bases from J, the junction contained 5 bases not matched to a gene.

This clonotype was found a few times. The V call is TRBV7-9, the J call TRBJ2-7; 12 bases align to TRBD2. The V and J ends lost 5 bases and 0 bases, in that order; junction bases with no gene match: 5. CDR3 length: 16 residues. CDR1 is SEHNR, CDR2 FQNEAQ, per germline (reference sequence). The CDR3 is CASSLWTSGDSYEQYV. The DNA of the CDR3 is TGTGCCAGCAGCCTCTGGACTAGCGGGGACTCCTACGAGCAGTACGTC.

This clonotype has more than one count but fewer than ten. The CDR3 DNA sequence: TGTGCCAGCAGTGAAGAGGCAGGGGGACCAACTAATGAAAAACTGTTTTTT. It codes for CASSEEAGGPTNEKLFF. The gene calls are TRBV2 and TRBJ1-4; 7 nucleotides align to TRBD1. There are 17 residues in the CDR3. J gave up 0 bases and V 1 base, and 5 bases lay outside the gene matches. Germline values: CDR1 SNHLY, CDR2 FYNNEI.

The chain joins TRBV27 to TRBJ1-6; D may be TRBD1 (5 bases). The V and J ends lost 3 bases and 10 bases respectively, with 16 bases between them. Germline V lookup: CDR1 MNHEY, CDR2 SMNVEV (reference sequence). The CDR3 totals 15 residues. Here the CDR3 reads CASSFWGREGSPLHF. The DNA of the CDR3 is TGTGCCAGCAGTTTTTGGGGCAGGGAGGGATCACCCCTCCACTTT.

This clonotype appeared a few times. This chain joins TRBV2 and TRBJ1-1, with TRBD1 as a possible D gene (5 bases). CDR1 is SNHLY, CDR2 FYNNEI, per germline. Trimming cost V 10 bases and J 0 bases, with 12 bases left between them. The CDR3 loop spans 13 amino acids. CDR3 sequence (DNA): TGTGCCAACCCGGGGGGGGTGAACACTGAAGCTTTCTTT. Its protein product is CANPGGVNTEAFF.

This chain uses TRBV19 with TRBJ2-5; D tentatively reads TRBD1 or TRBD2 (5 bases each). V lost 2 bases, J lost 2 bases, and 21 bases lay in between. CDR1 is LNHDA and CDR2 is SQIVND in the germline V gene (reference sequence). CDR3 length: 18 residues. In nucleotides, the CDR3 is TGTGCCAGTAGTATAACTGACAGACCCGGGGAGACTCAAGAGACCCAGTACTTC. Its protein product is CASSITDRPGETQETQYF.

V gene TRBV6-1 combines with J gene TRBJ1-2, with a weak D call TRBD1 (5 bases). This CDR3 has 15 amino acids. V shed 8 bases and J shed 4 bases, with 20 bases lying between them. Germline V CDR1 and CDR2: MNHNS, SASEGT. The CDR3 loop is CASGTPMGASYGYTF. Written as DNA, the CDR3 is TGTGCCAGCGGGACCCCAATGGGAGCAAGCTATGGCTACACCTTC.

This clonotype was found a few times. This chain connects TRBV7-9 to TRBJ1-1; no clear D gene. The V gene's germline CDR1 is SEHNR and CDR2 FQNEAQ (reference sequence). V lost 4 bases and J lost 11, with 8 bases in between. This CDR3 is 10 amino acids long. The CDR3 bases are TGTGCCAGCAGCTCCCTAGGTGCTTTCTTT. This encodes CASSSLGAFF.

This clonotype has just a few counts. The chain carries TRBV2 and TRBJ2-7; D is uncertain. This CDR3 contains 11 residues. Trimming left V 7 bases short and J 1 base short, with 5 bases between. The germline V gene has CDR1 SNHLY and CDR2 FYNNEI. CDR3: CASIRSYEQYF. The CDR3 region has the DNA TGTGCCAGCATACGGTCCTACGAGCAGTACTTC.

Ten or more counts support this clonotype. The chain recombines TRBV7-8 with TRBJ2-7; 7 bases are a match to TRBD1. Germline trimming cut 1 base from V and 0 bases from J; bases unmatched to any gene: 3. Germline assignment: CDR1 SGHVS and CDR2 FQNEAQ. The CDR3 extends over 15 amino acids. The CDR3 loop reads CASSLEGANSYEQYF. The CDR3 nucleotides read TGTGCCAGCAGCTTAGAGGGGGCTAACTCCTACGAGCAGTACTTC.

This chain links TRBV18 with TRBJ2-1; D is unresolved. Germline lookup yields CDR1 KGHSH and CDR2 LQKENI. The CDR3 totals 14 residues. Trimming stripped 1 base from V and 5 bases from J, with 9 bases between. The CDR3 spells CASSPRDTNNEQFF. CDR3 in DNA: TGTGCCAGCTCACCACGTGACACTAACAATGAGCAGTTCTTC.

The chain carries TRBV20-1 and TRBJ2-7, with a tentative D call TRBD1 (5 bases). The CDR3 has 15 amino acids. Trimming pared 0 bases from V and 3 bases from J, leaving 15 bases between. Germline V gene lookup returns CDR1 DFQATT and CDR2 SNEGSKA (reference sequence). The CDR3 DNA reads as TGCAGTGCTAGAGATCGGAAGGGGCTGGACTACGAGCAGTACTTC. Amino acid sequence: CSARDRKGLDYEQYF.

J is TRBJ1-4 and V is TRBV13; TRBD1 is a possible D gene (5 bases). Trimming left V 3 bases short and J 7 bases short, with 18 bases between. The germline V gene has CDR1 PRHDT and CDR2 FYEKMQ (reference sequence). The CDR3 length is 16 residues. CDR3 coding DNA: TGTGCCAGCAGCTTCGGACCGGGACCGAGGGGTGAAAAACTGTTTTTT. It translates to CASSFGPGPRGEKLFF.

The chain recombines TRBV7-8 with TRBJ1-1; maybe TRBD1 (5 bases). The V gene's germline CDR1 is SGHVS and CDR2 FQNEAQ. The CDR3 runs 16 residues. Trimming took off 0 bases at V and 3 bases at J, with 14 bases between the two ends. The DNA of the CDR3 is TGTGCCAGCAGCTTAGCGCGAGGGGTCATTGACACTGAAGCTTTCTTT. Its protein is CASSLARGVIDTEAFF.

This clonotype was found a few times. The chain uses TRBV29-1 and TRBJ2-2; TRBD2 aligns across 11 bases. The CDR3 consists of 15 residues. Unmatched junction bases numbered 8, after V lost 5 bases and J lost 6 bases. The germline V gene has CDR1 SQVTM and CDR2 ANQGSEA. Here the CDR3 DNA reads TGCAGCGTTTTTGGACTAGCGGGTAGGGCCGGGGAGCTGTTTTTT. Translation gives CSVFGLAGRAGELFF.

The chain uses TRBV10-3 and TRBJ2-2; no reliable D call. The ends were cut back, 6 bases at V and 10 bases at J, with 21 bases in the middle. The CDR3 loop spans 15 amino acids. Looked up from germline, CDR1 is ENHRY and CDR2 is SYGVKD. The CDR3 loop reads CAISPGGLLEKELFF. The CDR3 DNA reads TGTGCCATCAGCCCCGGTGGGCTTCTAGAGAAGGAGCTGTTTTTT.

The chain employs TRBV6-1 and TRBJ1-3; D might be TRBD1 (6 bases). V lost 6 bases, J lost 0 bases, and 12 bases lay in between. Germline CDR1 and CDR2: MNHNS and SASEGT. CDR3 length: 15 amino acids. The CDR3, as DNA: TGTGCCAGCAGATACACAGGGAGCTCTGGAAACACCATATATTTT. This gives the protein CASRYTGSSGNTIYF.

This clonotype was found a few times. The chain combines TRBV6-1 with TRBJ1-4; unclear D gene. Trimming left V 4 bases short and J 10 bases short, with 4 bases between. The CDR3 has 10 residues. Germline CDR1 and CDR2: MNHNS and SASEGT. The DNA of the CDR3 is TGTGCCAGCAGTGGAAGAAAACTGTTTTTT. The encoded protein is CASSGRKLFF.

DNA of the CDR3: TGTGCCAGCAGTTGGCCCGGGGGGGTAGGCTACACCTTC. Translated: CASSWPGGVGYTF. This chain joins TRBV12-3 or TRBV12-4 and TRBJ1-2, with D perhaps TRBD1 (5 bases). The CDR3 sequence is 13 residues long. Deletions cut 4 bases from V and 8 bases from J, with 14 bases between.

The chain employs TRBV5-5 and TRBJ1-1, with no clear D. This CDR3 region has 15 residues. With 4 bases removed from V and 0 bases from J, the gap between germline ends came to 13 bases. The germline V gene has CDR1 SGHKS and CDR2 YYEKEE (reference sequence). CDR3 amino acids: CASSGRWLMNTEAFF. The CDR3 region has the DNA TGTGCCAGCAGCGGGCGATGGCTCATGAACACTGAAGCTTTCTTT.

This chain uses TRBV2 with TRBJ1-3; D gene unclear. The CDR3 spans 15 residues. Trimming pared 2 bases from V and 4 bases from J, leaving 12 bases between. In germline, CDR1 is SNHLY, CDR2 FYNNEI. CDR3 sequence: CASSENYSPGNTIYF. CDR3 DNA sequence: TGTGCCAGCAGTGAAAACTACAGCCCAGGAAACACCATATATTTT. Drawing the rest from reference TRBV2 and TRBJ1-3, the complete variable domain is EPEVTQTPSHQVTQMGQEVILRCVPISNHLYFYWYRQILGQKVEFLVSFYNNEISEKSEIFDDQFSVERPDGSNFTLKIRSTKLEDSAMYFCASSENYSPGNTIYFGEGSWLTVV.

J is TRBJ2-7 and V is TRBV5-5; no definite D call. Deletions cut 2 bases from V and 5 bases from J, with 17 bases between. The CDR3 contains 15 residues. Germline lookup yields CDR1 SGHKS and CDR2 YYEKEE (reference sequence). The CDR3 DNA reads TGTGCCAGCAGCTTATCGATGCGGTTTTGGGACGAGCAGTACTTC. Residues: CASSLSMRFWDEQYF.

This chain uses TRBV19 with TRBJ1-6; TRBD1 matches 11 bases. V shed 4 bases and J 7 bases; nucleotides not matched to a gene: 3. Germline V gene data show CDR1 as LNHDA and CDR2 as SQIVND (reference sequence). The CDR3 extends over 15 amino acids. The CDR3: CASSNRDRGNSPLHF. The DNA of the CDR3 is TGTGCCAGTAGTAACCGGGACAGGGGGAATTCACCCCTCCACTTT. Complete variable domain (other parts from reference TRBV19 and TRBJ1-6): DGGITQSPKYLFRKEGQNVTLSCEQNLNHDAMYWYRQDPGQGLRLIYYSQIVNDFQKGDIAEGYSVSREKKESFPLTVTSAQKNPTAFYLCASSNRDRGNSPLHFGNGTRLTVT.

This sequence joins TRBV7-3 and TRBJ1-3; D unclear. The CDR3 spans 13 residues. Germline loops: CDR1 SGHTA, CDR2 FQGTGA. V dropped 7 bases and J dropped 4 bases, with 11 bases sitting between them. The CDR3 protein is CASTTLGGNTIYF. The CDR3 coding sequence is TGTGCCAGCACCACCCTGGGAGGAAACACCATATATTTT.